The present T cell receptor beta chain was sequenced within a study of T cells in Graves' hyperthyroidism and ophthalmopathy. Stable disease denoted Graves' hyperthyroidism without ophthalmopathy progression within 18 months. Criteria for exclusion of patients were uncontrolled infection, other autoimmune disease, pregnancy or lactation. Thyroid ultrasound and orbital computed tomography, with clinical symptoms and serum thyroxine and TRAb, informed diagnoses. CDR1 is LGHDT, CDR2 YNNKEL, per germline (reference sequence). J gave up 7 bases and V 1 base, and 8 bases lay outside the gene matches. The CDR3 covers 17 residues. This clonotype came up a few times. RNA transcripts yielded amplified TCR beta CDR3 regions. TCR CDR3 regions were first amplified by RT-PCR with HTBI primers. From the multiplex PCR reads, TCRdb called clonotypes with MiXCR, one entry per CDR3 protein. Seen here are 700,000 or so distinct CDR3 sequences, approximately 16% observed once, and the top ten hold around 8%.

The chain links TRBV3-1 to TRBJ2-1, with 12 bases aligning to TRBD2. This TCR was recovered from a man aged 18 to 30 with Graves' hyperthyroidism. The sequencing sample was made of blood. CDR3: CASSQVGGTSGRNEQFF. CDR3 DNA sequence: TGTGCCAGCAGCCAAGTCGGGGGGACTAGCGGGCGTAATGAGCAGTTCTTC.